One sample yielded the 29 T cell receptor beta chains listed below, sequenced in a study of cytomegalovirus exposure and HLA in healthy donors. The PCR had 60 Vbeta and 13 Jbeta primers. The table came from immunoSEQ multiplex PCR; TCRdb's copy has only in-frame clones and leaves some out. The sample includes 140,000 or so clones, about two thirds seen only once; the top ten take approximately 2%. Sequencing was done on a sample of PBMCs. These receptors were taken from a man in his forties in good health and CMV-seronegative.

Only a few counts were recorded for this clone. CDR3 coding DNA: TGCGCCAGCAGCTACCCGGACAGCTCCTACAATGAGCAGTTCTTC. This codes for CASSYPDSSYNEQFF. The chain carries TRBV4-1 and TRBJ2-1, with D possibly matching TRBD1 (6 bases). V lost 5 bases and J 0 bases, leaving 11 bases between the germline ends. Germline V CDR1 and CDR2: MGHRA, YSYEKL. CDR3 length equals 15 residues.

This clone was detected only once. J is TRBJ1-2 and V is TRBV7-2, with a weak D call TRBD1 (5 bases). Trimming removed 5 bases from V and 5 bases from J, with 18 bases in between. This CDR3 spans 15 amino acids. Looked up from germline, CDR1 is SGHTA and CDR2 is FQGNSA. This CDR3 reads CASSLGEVRGYGYTF. The CDR3 nucleotides read TGTGCCAGCAGCCTAGGAGAAGTGCGGGGGTATGGCTACACCTTC.

V is TRBV29-1 and J is TRBJ2-3; D unresolved. The ends were cut back, 3 bases at V and 4 bases at J, with 8 bases in the middle. Germline CDR1 SQVTM, CDR2 ANQGSEA. The CDR3 sequence is 12 residues long. The CDR3: CSVELVSDTQYF. CDR3 in DNA: TGCAGCGTTGAGTTAGTTTCAGATACGCAGTATTTT.

This clone was seen a handful of times. The gene calls are TRBV29-1 and TRBJ1-2, with a possible D match to TRBD1 (5 bases). The CDR3 has 14 residues. Germline assignment: CDR1 SQVTM and CDR2 ANQGSEA. V lost 4 bases, J lost 3 bases, and 15 bases lay in between. The CDR3, as DNA: TGCAGCGTTGTTGATGACAGTTTGTACTATGGCTACACCTTC. Amino acid sequence: CSVVDDSLYYGYTF.

This rearrangement joins TRBV29-1 to TRBJ2-7; tentative D call: TRBD1 (6 bases). This CDR3 has 14 residues. Germline CDR1 SQVTM, CDR2 ANQGSEA. The V end lost 5 bases, the J end lost 4 bases, and 18 bases lay between the germline ends. The CDR3, as DNA: TGCAGCGTTTCGAACAGGGATGCGGAGTACGAGCAGTACTTC. Translated: CSVSNRDAEYEQYF.

V usage is TRBV7-9 and J usage is TRBJ2-7; 12 bases are shared with TRBD2. CDR3 length equals 15 residues. After removal of 3 bases from V and 2 bases from J, the junction contained 2 bases not matched to a gene. Germline CDR1 and CDR2: SEHNR and FQNEAQ (reference sequence). CDR3 in amino acids: CASSLASGRAYEQYF. CDR3 nucleotides: TGTGCCAGCAGCTTGGCTAGCGGGAGGGCCTACGAGCAGTACTTC.

The gene calls are TRBV6-1 and TRBJ2-3, with TRBD1 matching 9 bases. This CDR3 is 12 amino acids long. Trimming cost V 11 bases and J 4 bases; bases outside gene matches: 4. Germline V gives CDR1 MNHNS, CDR2 SASEGT. The CDR3 DNA is TGTGCCGGTCGGGACAGGGCAGATACGCAGTATTTT. Amino acid sequence: CAGRDRADTQYF.

The chain joins TRBV5-1 to TRBJ2-2; D possibly corresponds to TRBD1 (6 bases). Germline assignment: CDR1 SGHRS and CDR2 YFSETQ. V was clipped by 6 bases and J by 0 bases, with 9 bases between them. This CDR3 contains 14 residues. The CDR3 region is CASTDRANTGELFF. Written as DNA, the CDR3 is TGCGCCAGCACGGACAGAGCGAACACCGGGGAGCTGTTTTTT.

The rearrangement joins TRBV5-1 to TRBJ1-2; TRBD1 matches 8 bases. The CDR3 is 17 residues long. In germline, CDR1 is SGHRS, CDR2 YFSETQ. The V segment lost 4 bases and the J segment 8 bases; nucleotides outside the gene matches: 19. CDR3: CASSPSLSGTGVRGYTF. CDR3 bases: TGCGCCAGCAGCCCAAGTTTGTCCGGGACAGGAGTAAGGGGCTACACCTTC.

This clone has only a few counts. This chain links TRBV9 with TRBJ2-7, with 9 bases fitting TRBD1. Trimming at V came to 3 bases and at J to 0 bases, leaving 4 bases not matched to a gene. This CDR3 spans 15 amino acids. Germline V lookup: CDR1 SGDLS, CDR2 YYNGEE. The CDR3 loop reads CASSAGTGPSYEQYF. Here the CDR3 DNA reads TGTGCCAGCAGCGCTGGGACAGGGCCCTCCTACGAGCAGTACTTC.

V is TRBV7-3 and J is TRBJ1-2; 8 nucleotides agree with TRBD1. Losses at the gene ends were 5 bases for V and 4 bases for J; bases not matched to a gene: 6. The CDR3 runs to 14 residues. Per germline, CDR1 SGHTA and CDR2 FQGTGA. This chain's CDR3 is CASSKDRGGYGYTF. CDR3 nucleotide sequence: TGTGCCAGCAGCAAAGACAGGGGAGGCTATGGCTACACCTTC.

The rearrangement joins TRBV4-3 to TRBJ2-7, with D perhaps matching TRBD2 (6 bases). The CDR3 runs 16 residues. Germline V gene sequence: CDR1 LGHNA, CDR2 YSLEER. Trimming removed 2 bases from V and 9 bases from J, with 23 bases in between. The CDR3: CASSQQPGESRGAQYF. The CDR3 DNA is TGCGCCAGCAGCCAACAACCGGGGGAGTCACGAGGGGCGCAGTACTTC.

V gene TRBV15 combines with J gene TRBJ1-5; D unclear. Trimming took off 0 bases at V and 2 bases at J, with 11 bases between the two ends. CDR3 length: 16 residues. Germline CDR1 LNHNV, CDR2 YYDKDF (reference sequence). The CDR3 region is CATSREVIQGNQPQHF. In DNA, the CDR3 is TGTGCCACCAGCAGAGAAGTTATTCAGGGCAATCAGCCCCAGCATTTT.

CDR3 protein: CASSLGGRRGEQYF. CDR3 nucleotide sequence: TGTGCCAGCAGCTTAGGGGGACGGCGGGGCGAGCAGTACTTC. J is TRBJ2-7 and V is TRBV7-6; D perhaps matches TRBD2 (6 bases). Germline V lookup: CDR1 SGHVS, CDR2 FNYEAQ. Trimming shortened V by 1 base and J by 6 bases, and 13 bases separated the two germline ends. The CDR3 is 14 amino acids.

This clone has only one observation. J is TRBJ2-5 and V is TRBV30, with D maybe TRBD1 (5 bases). With 2 bases removed from V and 9 bases from J, the gap between germline ends came to 25 bases. The germline V gene encodes CDR1 GTSNPN and CDR2 SVGIG (reference sequence). This CDR3 spans 16 amino acids. CDR3 coding DNA: TGTGCCTGGAGTAAGAACACAGGCCCGCCGGTTTGGGCCCAGTACTTC. This sequence encodes CAWSKNTGPPVWAQYF.

V and J are TRBV4-3 and TRBJ1-4; D gene unclear. With 1 base removed from V and 8 bases from J, the gap between germline ends came to 8 bases. The CDR3 has 13 amino acids. The germline gives CDR1 LGHNA, CDR2 YSLEER. The DNA for the CDR3 is TGCGCCAGCAGCCAAGTCGCGGGGGAAAAACTGTTTTTT. Encoded protein: CASSQVAGEKLFF.

The V gene is TRBV7-6, the J gene TRBJ2-5; TRBD2 matches at 11 bases. The trim removed 5 bases at V and 4 bases at J, leaving 9 bases unmatched. The CDR3 runs to 16 residues. CDR1 SGHVS and CDR2 FNYEAQ come from the germline V gene. CDR3 loop: CASSDPRLAGRETQYF. The CDR3 region has the DNA TGTGCCAGCAGCGACCCACGACTAGCGGGAAGAGAGACCCAGTACTTC.

The chain couples TRBV15 to TRBJ1-1; D perhaps matches TRBD1 (6 bases). Germline V gene data show CDR1 as LNHNV and CDR2 as YYDKDF (reference sequence). The length of the CDR3 is 12 residues. Trimming shortened V by 4 bases and J by 8 bases, and 11 bases separated the two germline ends. In DNA form, the CDR3 reads TGTGCCACCAGCACCAGGGGTGACGAAGCTTTCTTT. Its protein is CATSTRGDEAFF.

The chain joins TRBV1 to TRBJ1-3; TRBD1 was called by the table and not checked on the DNA. TRBV1 represents a pseudogene. This CDR3 comprises 21 residues. CDR3 DNA sequence: TGCACCAGCAGCCAACCTGACCCGGACAGGGATAAGACGGGATCTGGAAACACCATATATTTT. Its protein is CTSSQPDPDRDKTGSGNTIYF.

This chain links TRBV2 with TRBJ2-7, with TRBD2 matching over 9 bases. The CDR3 loop spans 15 amino acids. CDR1 and CDR2 from the germline V gene are SNHLY and FYNNEI. V shed 7 bases, J shed 2 bases, and the junction held 9 bases outside the gene matches. The CDR3 sequence is CASTVSGSGTYEQYF. The CDR3 region has the DNA TGTGCCAGCACCGTTAGCGGGAGCGGCACCTACGAGCAGTACTTC. The full variable domain, its missing parts supplied by reference TRBV2 and TRBJ2-7, is EPEVTQTPSHQVTQMGQEVILRCVPISNHLYFYWYRQILGQKVEFLVSFYNNEISEKSEIFDDQFSVERPDGSNFTLKIRSTKLEDSAMYFCASTVSGSGTYEQYFGPGTRLTVT.

This sequence joins TRBV30 and TRBJ2-1, with 11 positions matching TRBD2. Per germline, CDR1 GTSNPN and CDR2 SVGIG (reference sequence). V shed 0 bases and J 3 bases; nucleotides not matched to a gene: 1. The CDR3 has 15 amino acids. CDR3 sequence (DNA): TGTGCCTGGAGTGTAGGGACTAGCGGCTACAATGAGCAGTTCTTC. This encodes CAWSVGTSGYNEQFF.

This clone has just a few counts. CDR3 residues: CASSLAPGDTEAFF. CDR3 coding DNA: TGTGCCAGCAGCTTAGCGCCGGGGGACACTGAAGCTTTCTTT. V is TRBV7-2 and J is TRBJ1-1, with D possibly matching TRBD1 (5 bases). The ends were cut back, 0 bases at V and 3 bases at J, with 8 bases in the middle. The CDR3 loop spans 14 amino acids. Germline CDR1 reads SGHTA; CDR2 reads FQGNSA.

This sequence joins TRBV14 and TRBJ2-1, with 7 bases aligning to TRBD2. Per germline, CDR1 SGHDN and CDR2 FVKESK. The trim removed 6 bases at V and 0 bases at J, leaving 5 bases unmatched. This CDR3 spans 15 amino acids. CDR3 region: CASRDLADSYNEQFF. DNA of the CDR3: TGTGCCAGCAGGGATCTAGCGGACTCCTACAATGAGCAGTTCTTC.

This chain connects TRBV7-2 to TRBJ2-1; TRBD1 might be the D (6 bases). The CDR3 has 12 amino acids. Germline V lookup: CDR1 SGHTA, CDR2 FQGNSA. Trimming removed 1 base from V and 9 bases from J, with 7 bases in between. The CDR3 DNA follows: TGTGCCAGCAGCTTAGTAGGGGGTGAGCAGTTCTTC. This gives the protein CASSLVGGEQFF.

J is TRBJ2-5 and V is TRBV7-9, with TRBD2 matching over 7 bases. The CDR3 runs to 15 residues. Germline CDR1 and CDR2: SEHNR and FQNEAQ (reference sequence). The J segment lost 5 bases and the V segment lost 5 bases, leaving 11 bases of the junction unmatched. CDR3 region: CASSPRGWGGETQYF. Written as DNA, the CDR3 is TGTGCCAGCAGCCCGCGGGGCTGGGGGGGGGAGACCCAGTACTTC.

The V and J genes are TRBV11-2 and TRBJ2-7; D is ambiguous. Germline CDR1 reads SGHAT; CDR2 reads FQNNGV. Between the trimmed V and J ends, which lost 2 bases and 7 bases, there was a span of 15 bases. This CDR3 is built from 14 residues. CDR3 protein: CASSLQSGTREQYF. The CDR3 nucleotides are TGTGCCAGCAGCTTACAATCAGGAACCCGGGAGCAGTACTTC.

This clone came up once. This chain links TRBV4-1 with TRBJ1-5, with D perhaps TRBD1 (5 bases). Trimming shortened V by 2 bases and J by 1 base, and 18 bases separated the two germline ends. The CDR3 runs 18 residues. Germline-derived CDR1 and CDR2 are MGHRA and YSYEKL. The CDR3 bases are TGCGCCAGCAGCCAACACCAGGCCGGGGGGGGGAGCAATCAGCCCCAGCATTTT. It translates to CASSQHQAGGGSNQPQHF.

The chain uses TRBV6-6 and TRBJ1-3; D might be TRBD1 (5 bases). CDR1 and CDR2 from the germline V gene are MNHNY and SVGAGI (reference sequence). Trimming removed 0 bases from V and 0 bases from J, with 9 bases in between. CDR3 length: 16 residues. CDR3 amino acids: CASSYSYGHSGNTIYF. CDR3 sequence (DNA): TGTGCCAGCAGTTACTCGTACGGACACTCTGGAAACACCATATATTTT.

The J gene is TRBJ1-4, the V gene TRBV2, with D perhaps TRBD1 (6 bases). The CDR3 covers 15 residues. V lost 2 bases, J lost 7 bases, and 14 bases lay in between. CDR1 is SNHLY, CDR2 FYNNEI, per germline. The DNA for the CDR3 is TGTGCCAGCAGTGAAAAGGGGGTAAGAAGTGAAAAACTGTTTTTT. This encodes CASSEKGVRSEKLFF.